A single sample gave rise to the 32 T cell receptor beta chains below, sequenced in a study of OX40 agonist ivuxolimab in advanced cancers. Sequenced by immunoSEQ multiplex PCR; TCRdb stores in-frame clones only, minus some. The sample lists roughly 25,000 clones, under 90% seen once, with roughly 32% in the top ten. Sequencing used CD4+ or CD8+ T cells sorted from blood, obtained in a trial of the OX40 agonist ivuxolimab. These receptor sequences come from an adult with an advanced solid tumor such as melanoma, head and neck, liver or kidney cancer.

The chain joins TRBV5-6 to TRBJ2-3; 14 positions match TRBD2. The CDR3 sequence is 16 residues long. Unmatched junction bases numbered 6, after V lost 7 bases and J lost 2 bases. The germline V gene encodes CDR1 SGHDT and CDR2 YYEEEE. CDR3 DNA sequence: TGTGCCAGCCTGACTAGCGGGGGGGAATACACAGATACGCAGTATTTT. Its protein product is CASLTSGGEYTDTQYF.

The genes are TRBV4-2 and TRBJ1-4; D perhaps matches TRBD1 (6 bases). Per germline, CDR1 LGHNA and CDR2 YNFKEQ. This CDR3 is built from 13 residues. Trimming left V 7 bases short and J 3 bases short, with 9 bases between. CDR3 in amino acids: CASNRVSNEKLFF. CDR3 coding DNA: TGTGCCAGCAACAGGGTTTCTAATGAAAAACTGTTTTTT.

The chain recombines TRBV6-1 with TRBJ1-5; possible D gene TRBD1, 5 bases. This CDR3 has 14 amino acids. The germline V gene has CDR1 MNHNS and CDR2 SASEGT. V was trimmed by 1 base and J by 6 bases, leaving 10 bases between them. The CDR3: CASSEVAGSQPQHF. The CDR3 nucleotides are TGTGCCAGCAGTGAAGTAGCAGGGAGTCAGCCCCAGCATTTT.

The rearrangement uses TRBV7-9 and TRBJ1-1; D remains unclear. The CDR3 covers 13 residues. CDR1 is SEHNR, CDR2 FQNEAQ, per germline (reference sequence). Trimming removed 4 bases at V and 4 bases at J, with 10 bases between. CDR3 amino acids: CASSWTSTTEAFF. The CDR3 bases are TGTGCCAGCAGCTGGACTAGTACCACTGAAGCTTTCTTT.

As DNA, the CDR3 is TGTGCCAGCAGCTTAGCAGGCAGGGGCCGGGGGAACTATGGCTACACCTTC. Translating gives CASSLAGRGRGNYGYTF. V is TRBV7-8 and J is TRBJ1-2, with D perhaps TRBD1 (6 bases). Germline V gene data show CDR1 as SGHVS and CDR2 as FQNEAQ. The CDR3 extends over 17 amino acids. The ends were cut back, 0 bases at V and 2 bases at J, with 16 bases in the middle.

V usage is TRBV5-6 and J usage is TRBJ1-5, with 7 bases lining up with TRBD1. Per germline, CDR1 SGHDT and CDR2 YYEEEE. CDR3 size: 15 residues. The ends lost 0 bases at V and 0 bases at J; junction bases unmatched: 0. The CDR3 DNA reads TGTGCCAGCAGCTTGGAGGGGGCTAGCAATCAGCCCCAGCATTTT. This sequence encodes CASSLEGASNQPQHF.

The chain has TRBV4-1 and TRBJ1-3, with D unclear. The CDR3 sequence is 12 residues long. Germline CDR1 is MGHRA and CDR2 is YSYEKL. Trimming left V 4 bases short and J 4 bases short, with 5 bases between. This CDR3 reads CASSPQGNTIYF. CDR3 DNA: TGCGCCAGCAGCCCCCAAGGAAACACCATATATTTT.

CDR3 sequence: CAISESIAKNTGELFF. CDR3 coding DNA: TGTGCCATCAGTGAGTCAATAGCGAAGAACACCGGGGAGCTGTTTTTT. J is TRBJ2-2 and V is TRBV10-3; the D gene is possibly TRBD2 (5 bases). Germline loops: CDR1 ENHRY, CDR2 SYGVKD. Trimming left V 0 bases short and J 1 base short, with 9 bases between. CDR3 length equals 16 residues.

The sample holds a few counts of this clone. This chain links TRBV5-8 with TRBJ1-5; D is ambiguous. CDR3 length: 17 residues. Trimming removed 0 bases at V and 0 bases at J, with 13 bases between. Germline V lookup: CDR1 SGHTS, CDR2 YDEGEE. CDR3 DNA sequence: TGTGCCAGCAGCTTGGCCGAGCAGGAATATAGCAATCAGCCCCAGCATTTT. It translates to CASSLAEQEYSNQPQHF.

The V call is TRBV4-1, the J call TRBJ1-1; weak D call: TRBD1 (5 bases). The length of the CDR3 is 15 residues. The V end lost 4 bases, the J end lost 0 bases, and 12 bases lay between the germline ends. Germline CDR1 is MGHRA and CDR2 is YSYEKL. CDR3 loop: CASSPSTEMNTEAFF. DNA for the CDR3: TGCGCCAGCAGCCCATCGACAGAGATGAACACTGAAGCTTTCTTT.

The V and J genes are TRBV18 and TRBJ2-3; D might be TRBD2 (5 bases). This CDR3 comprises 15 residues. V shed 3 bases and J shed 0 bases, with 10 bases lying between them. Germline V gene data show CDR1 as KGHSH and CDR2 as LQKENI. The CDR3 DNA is TGTGCCAGCTCACCCAGCGGCTCTAGCACAGATACGCAGTATTTT. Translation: CASSPSGSSTDTQYF.

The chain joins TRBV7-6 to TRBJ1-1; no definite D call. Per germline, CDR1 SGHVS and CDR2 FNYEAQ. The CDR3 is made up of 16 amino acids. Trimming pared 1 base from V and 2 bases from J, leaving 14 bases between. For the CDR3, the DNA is TGTGCCAGCAGCTTAGGCCCTAGTCCCCCCAACACTGAAGCTTTCTTT. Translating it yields CASSLGPSPPNTEAFF.

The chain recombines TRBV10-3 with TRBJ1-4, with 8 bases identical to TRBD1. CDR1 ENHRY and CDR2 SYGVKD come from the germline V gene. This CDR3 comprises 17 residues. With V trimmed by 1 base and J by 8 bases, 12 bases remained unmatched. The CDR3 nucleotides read TGTGCCATCAGTGAGTTTCCCGTCGGACAGGGAGGCGAAAAACTGTTTTTT. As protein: CAISEFPVGQGGEKLFF.

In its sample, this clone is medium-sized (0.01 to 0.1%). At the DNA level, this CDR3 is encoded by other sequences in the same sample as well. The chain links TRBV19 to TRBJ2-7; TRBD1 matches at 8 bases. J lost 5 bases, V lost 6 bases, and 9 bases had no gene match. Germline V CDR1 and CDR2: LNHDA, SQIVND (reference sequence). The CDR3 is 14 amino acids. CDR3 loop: CASSYSTGGNEQYF. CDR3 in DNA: TGTGCCAGTAGCTACTCCACAGGGGGTAACGAGCAGTACTTC.

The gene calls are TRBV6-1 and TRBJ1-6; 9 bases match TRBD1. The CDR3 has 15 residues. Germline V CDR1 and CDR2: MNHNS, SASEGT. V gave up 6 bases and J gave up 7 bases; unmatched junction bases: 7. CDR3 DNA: TGTGCCAGCAGCCCCGGGGGGACAGGGAATTCACCCCTCCACTTT. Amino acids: CASSPGGTGNSPLHF.

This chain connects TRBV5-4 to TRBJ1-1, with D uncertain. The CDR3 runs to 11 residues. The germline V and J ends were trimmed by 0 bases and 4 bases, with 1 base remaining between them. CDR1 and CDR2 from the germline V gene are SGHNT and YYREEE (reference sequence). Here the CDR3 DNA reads TGTGCCAGCAGCTTGGGCACTGAAGCTTTCTTT. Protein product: CASSLGTEAFF.

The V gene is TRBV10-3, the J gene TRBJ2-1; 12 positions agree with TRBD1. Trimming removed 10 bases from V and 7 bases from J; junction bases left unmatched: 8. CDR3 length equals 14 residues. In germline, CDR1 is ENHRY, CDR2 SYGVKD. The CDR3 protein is CATAGTGGRNEQFF. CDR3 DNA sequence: TGTGCCACCGCAGGGACAGGGGGCCGGAATGAGCAGTTCTTC.

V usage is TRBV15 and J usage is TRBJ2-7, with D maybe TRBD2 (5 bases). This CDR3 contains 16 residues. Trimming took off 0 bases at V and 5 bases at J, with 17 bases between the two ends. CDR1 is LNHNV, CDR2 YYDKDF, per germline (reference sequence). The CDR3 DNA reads TGTGCCACCAGCAGAGATCGGGGTTCCTTGATCGACGAGCAGTACTTC. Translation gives CATSRDRGSLIDEQYF.

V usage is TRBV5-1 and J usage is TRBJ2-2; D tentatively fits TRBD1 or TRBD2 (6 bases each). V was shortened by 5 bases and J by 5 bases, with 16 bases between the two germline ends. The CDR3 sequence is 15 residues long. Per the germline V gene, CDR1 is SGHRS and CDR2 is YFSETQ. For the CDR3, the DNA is TGCGCCAGCAGGGAGGAATGGGGGGCAACCGGGGAGCTGTTTTTT. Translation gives CASREEWGATGELFF.

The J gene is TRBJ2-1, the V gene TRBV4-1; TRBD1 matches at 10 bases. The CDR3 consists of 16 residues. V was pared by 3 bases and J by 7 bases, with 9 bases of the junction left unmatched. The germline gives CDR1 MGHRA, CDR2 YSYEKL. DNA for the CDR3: TGCGCCAGCAGCCAGGCCATGGGACAGGGGTGGAATGAGCAGTTCTTC. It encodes CASSQAMGQGWNEQFF.

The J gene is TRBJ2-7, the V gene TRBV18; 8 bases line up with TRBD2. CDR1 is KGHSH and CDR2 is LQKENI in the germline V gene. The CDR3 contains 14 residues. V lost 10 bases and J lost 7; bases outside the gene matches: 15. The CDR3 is CATSTGGAPFEQYF. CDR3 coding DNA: TGTGCCACATCCACCGGGGGGGCCCCTTTTGAGCAGTACTTC.

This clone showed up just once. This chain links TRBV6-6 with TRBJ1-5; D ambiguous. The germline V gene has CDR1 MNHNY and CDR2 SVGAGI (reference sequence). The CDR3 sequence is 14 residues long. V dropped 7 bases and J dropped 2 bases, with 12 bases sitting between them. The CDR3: CASILEWGNQPQHF. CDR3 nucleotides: TGTGCCAGCATCCTCGAGTGGGGCAATCAGCCCCAGCATTTT.

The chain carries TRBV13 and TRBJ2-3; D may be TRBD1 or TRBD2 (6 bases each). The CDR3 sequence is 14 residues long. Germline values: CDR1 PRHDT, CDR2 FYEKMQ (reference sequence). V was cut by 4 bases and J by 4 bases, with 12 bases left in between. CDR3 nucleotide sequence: TGTGCCAGCAGCTCCCCCGGGGGCCCAGATACGCAGTATTTT. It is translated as CASSSPGGPDTQYF. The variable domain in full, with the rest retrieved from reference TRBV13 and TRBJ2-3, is AAGVIQSPRHLIKEKRETATLKCYPIPRHDTVYWYQQGPGQDPQFLISFYEKMQSDKGSIPDRFSAQQFSDYHSELNMSSLELGDSALYFCASSSPGGPDTQYFGPGTRLTVL.

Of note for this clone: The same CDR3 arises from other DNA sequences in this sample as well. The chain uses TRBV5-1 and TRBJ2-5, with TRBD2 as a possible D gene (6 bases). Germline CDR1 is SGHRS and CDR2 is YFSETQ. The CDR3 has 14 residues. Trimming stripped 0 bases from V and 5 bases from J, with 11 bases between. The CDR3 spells CASSLANRGETQYF. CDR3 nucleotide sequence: TGCGCCAGCAGCTTGGCCAATCGGGGGGAGACCCAGTACTTC.

Here the CDR3 reads CASLGGAGGPDTQYF. DNA for the CDR3: TGTGCCAGCCTGGGGGGGGCCGGGGGCCCAGATACGCAGTATTTT. V gene TRBV10-3 combines with J gene TRBJ2-3; TRBD2 might be the D (7 bases). CDR1 is ENHRY and CDR2 is SYGVKD in the germline V gene. The CDR3 has 15 residues. Trimming took off 10 bases at V and 4 bases at J, with 21 bases between the two ends.

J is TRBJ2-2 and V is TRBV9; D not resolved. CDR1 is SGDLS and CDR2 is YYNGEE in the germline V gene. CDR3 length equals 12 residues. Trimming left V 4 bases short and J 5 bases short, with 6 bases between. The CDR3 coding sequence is TGTGCCAGCAGCTACCGGACCGGGGAGCTGTTTTTT. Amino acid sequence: CASSYRTGELFF. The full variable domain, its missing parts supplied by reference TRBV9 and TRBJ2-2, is DSGVTQTPKHLITATGQRVTLRCSPRSGDLSVYWYQQSLDQGLQFLIQYYNGEERAKGNILERFSAQQFPDLHSELNLSSLELGDSALYFCASSYRTGELFFGEGSRLTVL.

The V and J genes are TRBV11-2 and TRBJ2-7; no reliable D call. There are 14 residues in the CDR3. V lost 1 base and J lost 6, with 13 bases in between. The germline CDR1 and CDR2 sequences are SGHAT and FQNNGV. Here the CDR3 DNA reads TGTGCCAGCAGCTTAGGATTAGGATATGGCGAGCAGTACTTC. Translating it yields CASSLGLGYGEQYF.

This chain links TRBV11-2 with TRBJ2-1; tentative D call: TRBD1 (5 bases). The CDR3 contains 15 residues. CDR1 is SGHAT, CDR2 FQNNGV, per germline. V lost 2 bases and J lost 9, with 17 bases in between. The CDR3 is CASSLYSGRAPEQFF. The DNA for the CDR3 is TGTGCCAGCAGCTTATATTCAGGCAGGGCCCCTGAGCAGTTCTTC.

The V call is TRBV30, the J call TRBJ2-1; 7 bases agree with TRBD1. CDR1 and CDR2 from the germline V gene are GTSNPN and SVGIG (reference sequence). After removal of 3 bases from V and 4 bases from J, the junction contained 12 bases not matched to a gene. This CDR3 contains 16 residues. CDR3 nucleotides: TGTGCCTGGAGAGCGAAGGGGGACAGACCTTACAATGAGCAGTTCTTC. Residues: CAWRAKGDRPYNEQFF.

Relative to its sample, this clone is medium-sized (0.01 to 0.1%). The CDR3 region is CASSVVQGPANTGELFF. The CDR3, as DNA: TGCGCCAGCAGCGTTGTACAGGGACCCGCGAACACCGGGGAGCTGTTTTTT. The genes are TRBV10-1 and TRBJ2-2; tentatively, D is TRBD1 (6 bases). The CDR3 sequence is 17 residues long. V lost 6 bases and J 0 bases, leaving 17 bases between the germline ends. CDR1 is WNHNN, CDR2 SYGVQD, per germline (reference sequence).

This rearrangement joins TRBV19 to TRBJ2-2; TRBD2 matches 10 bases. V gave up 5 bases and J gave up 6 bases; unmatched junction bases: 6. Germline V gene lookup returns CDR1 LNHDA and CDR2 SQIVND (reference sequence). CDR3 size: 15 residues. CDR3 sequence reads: CASSFIAGGPGELFF. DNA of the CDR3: TGTGCCAGTAGTTTTATAGCGGGAGGTCCCGGGGAGCTGTTTTTT.

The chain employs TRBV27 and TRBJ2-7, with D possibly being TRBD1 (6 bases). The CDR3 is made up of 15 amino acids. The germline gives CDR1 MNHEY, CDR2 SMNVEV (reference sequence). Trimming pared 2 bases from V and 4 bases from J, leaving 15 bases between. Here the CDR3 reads CASSLAGDMIYEQYF. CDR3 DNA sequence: TGTGCCAGCAGTTTAGCAGGGGACATGATTTACGAGCAGTACTTC.